The entry that follows covers one T cell receptor beta chain sequence. This record belongs to a study of blood T cell repertoires in COVID-19. At the level of the study: COVID-19 samples, acute and convalescent, were from the United States, Italy and Spain.

Profiling relied on immunoSEQ multiplex PCR, and the TCRdb table lists in-frame clones only, not all of them. The profile shows 40,000 to 45,000 clones, just over 85% of them singletons. V lost 2 bases and J lost 2; bases outside the gene matches: 6. The CDR3 totals 15 residues. Looked up from germline, CDR1 is LGHNA and CDR2 is YNFKEQ. Input material: peripheral blood. The rearrangement joins TRBV4-2 to TRBJ2-7; 7 nucleotides match TRBD2. This clonotype was sampled from a man in his 60s with active COVID-19. CDR3 sequence reads: CASSQISGMAYEQYF. In nucleotides, the CDR3 is TGTGCCAGCAGCCAAATAAGCGGGATGGCCTACGAGCAGTACTTC.